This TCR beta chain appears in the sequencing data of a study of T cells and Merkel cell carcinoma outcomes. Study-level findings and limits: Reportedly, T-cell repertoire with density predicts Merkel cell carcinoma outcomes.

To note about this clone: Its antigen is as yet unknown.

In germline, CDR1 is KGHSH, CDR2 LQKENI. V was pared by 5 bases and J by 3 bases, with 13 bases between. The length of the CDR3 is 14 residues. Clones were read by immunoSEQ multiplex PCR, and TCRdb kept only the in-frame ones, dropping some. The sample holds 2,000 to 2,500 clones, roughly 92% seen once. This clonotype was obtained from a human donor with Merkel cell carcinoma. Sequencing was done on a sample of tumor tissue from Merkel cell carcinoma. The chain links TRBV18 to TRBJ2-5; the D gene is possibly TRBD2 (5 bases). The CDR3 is CASSTSTREETQYF. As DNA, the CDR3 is TGTGCCAGCTCAACGTCGACGAGGGAAGAGACCCAGTACTTC.